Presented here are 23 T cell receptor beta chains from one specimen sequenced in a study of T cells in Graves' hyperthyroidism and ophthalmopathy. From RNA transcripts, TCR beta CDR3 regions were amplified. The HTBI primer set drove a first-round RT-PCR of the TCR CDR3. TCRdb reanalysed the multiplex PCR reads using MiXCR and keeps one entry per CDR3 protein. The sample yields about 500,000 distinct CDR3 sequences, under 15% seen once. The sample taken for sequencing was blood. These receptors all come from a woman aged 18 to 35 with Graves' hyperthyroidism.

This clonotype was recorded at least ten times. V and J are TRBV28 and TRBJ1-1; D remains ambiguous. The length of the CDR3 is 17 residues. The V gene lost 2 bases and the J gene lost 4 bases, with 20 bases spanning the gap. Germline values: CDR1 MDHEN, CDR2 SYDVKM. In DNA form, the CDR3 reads TGTGCCAGCAGTTTAGCCTCGGCGAACACTGAGAGCACTGAAGCTTTCTTT. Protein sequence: CASSLASANTESTEAFF.

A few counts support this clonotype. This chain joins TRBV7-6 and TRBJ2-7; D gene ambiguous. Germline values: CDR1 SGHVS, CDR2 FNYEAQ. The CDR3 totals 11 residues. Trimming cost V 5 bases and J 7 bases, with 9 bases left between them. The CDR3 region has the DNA TGTGCCAGCAGCGATACCGGGGAGCAGTACTTC. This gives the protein CASSDTGEQYF.

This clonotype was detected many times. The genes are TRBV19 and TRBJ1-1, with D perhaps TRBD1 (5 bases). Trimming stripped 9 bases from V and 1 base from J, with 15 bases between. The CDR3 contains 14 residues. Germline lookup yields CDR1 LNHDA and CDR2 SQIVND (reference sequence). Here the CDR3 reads CASHRKGPNTEAFF. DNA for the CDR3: TGTGCCAGCCACCGGAAGGGGCCGAACACTGAAGCTTTCTTT.

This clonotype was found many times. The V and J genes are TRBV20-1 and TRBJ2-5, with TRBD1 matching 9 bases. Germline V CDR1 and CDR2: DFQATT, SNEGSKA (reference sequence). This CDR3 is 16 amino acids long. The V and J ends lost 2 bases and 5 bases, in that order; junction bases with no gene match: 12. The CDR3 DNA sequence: TGCAGTGCTAGACCCGGGGCGGGACAGGGTCCGGAGACCCAGTACTTC. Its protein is CSARPGAGQGPETQYF.

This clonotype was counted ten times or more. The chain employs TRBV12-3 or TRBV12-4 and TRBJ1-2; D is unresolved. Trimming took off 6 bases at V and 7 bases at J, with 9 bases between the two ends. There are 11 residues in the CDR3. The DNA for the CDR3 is TGTGCCAGCAGCCAAGGAGGTGGCTACACCTTC. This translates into CASSQGGGYTF.

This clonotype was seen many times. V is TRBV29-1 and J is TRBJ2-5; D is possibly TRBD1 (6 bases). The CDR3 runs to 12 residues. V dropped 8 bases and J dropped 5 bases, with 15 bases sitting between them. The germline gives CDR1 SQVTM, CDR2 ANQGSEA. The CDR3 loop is CSSTKGEETQYF. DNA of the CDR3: TGCAGCTCGACCAAGGGGGAGGAGACCCAGTACTTC.

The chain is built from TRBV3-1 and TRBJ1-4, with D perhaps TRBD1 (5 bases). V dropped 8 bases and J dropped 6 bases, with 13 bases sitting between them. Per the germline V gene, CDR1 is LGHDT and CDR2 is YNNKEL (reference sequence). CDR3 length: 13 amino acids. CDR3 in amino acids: CASGRTGDEKLFF. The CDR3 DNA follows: TGTGCCAGCGGCCGTACAGGTGATGAAAAACTGTTTTTT.

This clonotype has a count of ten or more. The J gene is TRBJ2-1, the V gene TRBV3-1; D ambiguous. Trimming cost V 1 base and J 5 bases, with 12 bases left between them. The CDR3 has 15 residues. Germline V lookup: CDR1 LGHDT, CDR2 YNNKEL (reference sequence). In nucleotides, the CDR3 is TGTGCCAGCAGCCAAGCTTCCCGACCGCACAATGAGCAGTTCTTC. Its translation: CASSQASRPHNEQFF.

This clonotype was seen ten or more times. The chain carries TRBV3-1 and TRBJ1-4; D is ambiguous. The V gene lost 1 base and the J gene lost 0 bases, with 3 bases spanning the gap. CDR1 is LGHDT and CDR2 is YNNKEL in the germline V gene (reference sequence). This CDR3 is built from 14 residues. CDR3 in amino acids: CASSQGPTNEKLFF. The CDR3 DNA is TGTGCCAGCAGCCAAGGGCCAACTAATGAAAAACTGTTTTTT.

In DNA form, the CDR3 reads TGTGCCGGCAGGGGGCTAATGACGGGTCAGCCCCAGCATTTT. Translating gives CAGRGLMTGQPQHF. The J gene is TRBJ1-5, the V gene TRBV19; 8 nucleotides align to TRBD1. V gave up 11 bases and J gave up 6 bases; unmatched junction bases: 12. The CDR3 has 14 residues. CDR1 LNHDA and CDR2 SQIVND come from the germline V gene (reference sequence).

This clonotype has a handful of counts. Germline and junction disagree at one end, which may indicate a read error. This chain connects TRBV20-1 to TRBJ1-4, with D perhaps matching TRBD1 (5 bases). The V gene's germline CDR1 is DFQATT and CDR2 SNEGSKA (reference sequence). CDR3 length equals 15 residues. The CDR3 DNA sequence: TGCAGTGCTAGAGATCCGACAGCCGGAAATGAAAAACTGGTTTTT. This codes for CSARDPTAGNEKLVF.

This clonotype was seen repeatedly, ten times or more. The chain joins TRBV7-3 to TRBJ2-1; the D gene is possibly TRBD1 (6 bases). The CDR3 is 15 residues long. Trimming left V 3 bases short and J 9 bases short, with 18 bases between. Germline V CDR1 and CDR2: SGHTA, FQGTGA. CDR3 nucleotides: TGTGCCAGCAGCTTGACACCAGGGGATATTCTTGAGCAGTTCTTC. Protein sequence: CASSLTPGDILEQFF.

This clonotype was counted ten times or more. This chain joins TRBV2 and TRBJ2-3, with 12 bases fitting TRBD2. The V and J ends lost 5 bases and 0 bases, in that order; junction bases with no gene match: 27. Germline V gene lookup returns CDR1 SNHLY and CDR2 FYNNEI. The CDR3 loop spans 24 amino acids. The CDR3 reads CASSSLRDSGASGRAIYSTDTQYF. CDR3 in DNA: TGTGCCAGCAGTAGTCTCCGGGACAGCGGGGCTAGCGGGAGGGCCATTTACAGCACAGATACGCAGTATTTT.

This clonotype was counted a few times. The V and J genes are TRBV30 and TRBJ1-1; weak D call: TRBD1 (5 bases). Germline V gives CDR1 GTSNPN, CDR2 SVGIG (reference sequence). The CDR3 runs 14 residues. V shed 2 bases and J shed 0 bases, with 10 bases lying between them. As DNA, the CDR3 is TGTGCCTGGAGTCCCGGGACCGTGAACACTGAAGCTTTCTTT. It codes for CAWSPGTVNTEAFF.

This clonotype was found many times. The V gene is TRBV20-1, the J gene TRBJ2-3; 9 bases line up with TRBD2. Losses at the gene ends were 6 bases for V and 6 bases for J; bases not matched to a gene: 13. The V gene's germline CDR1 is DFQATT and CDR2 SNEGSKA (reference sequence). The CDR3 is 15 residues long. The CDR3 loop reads CSAPGASGVPDTQYF. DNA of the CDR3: TGCAGTGCCCCCGGGGCTAGCGGGGTCCCGGATACGCAGTATTTT.

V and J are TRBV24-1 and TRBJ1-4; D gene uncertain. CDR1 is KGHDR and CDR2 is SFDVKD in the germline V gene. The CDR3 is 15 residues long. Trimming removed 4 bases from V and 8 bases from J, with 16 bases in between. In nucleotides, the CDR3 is TGTGCCACCAGTGACCCTGCGGGTGCAAACGAAAAACTGTTTTTT. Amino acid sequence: CATSDPAGANEKLFF.

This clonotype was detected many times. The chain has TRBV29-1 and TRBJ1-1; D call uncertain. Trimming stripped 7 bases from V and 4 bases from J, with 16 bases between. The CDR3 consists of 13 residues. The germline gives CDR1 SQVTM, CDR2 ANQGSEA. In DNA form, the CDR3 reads TGCAGCGCCAGAGGCACCCGCCTCACTGAAGCTTTCTTT. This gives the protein CSARGTRLTEAFF.

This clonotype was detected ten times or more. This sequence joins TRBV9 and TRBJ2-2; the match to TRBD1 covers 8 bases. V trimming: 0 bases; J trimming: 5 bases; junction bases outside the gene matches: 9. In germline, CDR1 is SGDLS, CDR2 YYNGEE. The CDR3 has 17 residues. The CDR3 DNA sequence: TGTGCCAGCAGCGTAGGTCACAGGGGGGCCCCAACCGGGGAGCTGTTTTTT. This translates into CASSVGHRGAPTGELFF.

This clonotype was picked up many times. In DNA form, the CDR3 reads TGTGCCAGCAGCTTAGATGTGGGGCTAAACATTCAGTACTTC. Its protein is CASSLDVGLNIQYF. This chain uses TRBV7-2 with TRBJ2-4; D is perhaps TRBD1 (5 bases). The CDR3 loop spans 14 amino acids. The V gene lost 1 base and the J gene lost 6 bases, with 10 bases spanning the gap. Germline V gives CDR1 SGHTA, CDR2 FQGNSA.

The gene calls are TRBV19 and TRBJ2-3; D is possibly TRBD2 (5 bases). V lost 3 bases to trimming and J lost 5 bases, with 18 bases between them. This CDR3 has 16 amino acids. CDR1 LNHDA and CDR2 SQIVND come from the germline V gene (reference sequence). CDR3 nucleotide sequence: TGTGCCAGTAGTATCCGAGTGGCGGTGGAGGTAGATACGCAGTATTTT. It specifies CASSIRVAVEVDTQYF.

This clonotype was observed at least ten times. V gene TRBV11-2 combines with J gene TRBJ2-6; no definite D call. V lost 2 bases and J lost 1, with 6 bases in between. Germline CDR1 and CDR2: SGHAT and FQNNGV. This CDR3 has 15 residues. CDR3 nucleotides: TGTGCCAGCAGCTTAATAGGTTCTGGGGCCAACGTCCTGACTTTC. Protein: CASSLIGSGANVLTF.

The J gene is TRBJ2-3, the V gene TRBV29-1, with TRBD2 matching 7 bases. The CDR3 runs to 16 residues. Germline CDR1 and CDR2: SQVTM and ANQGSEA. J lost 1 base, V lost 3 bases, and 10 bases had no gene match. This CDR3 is CSVEGLRGVGTDTQYF. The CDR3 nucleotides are TGCAGCGTTGAGGGGCTACGGGGGGTTGGCACAGATACGCAGTATTTT.

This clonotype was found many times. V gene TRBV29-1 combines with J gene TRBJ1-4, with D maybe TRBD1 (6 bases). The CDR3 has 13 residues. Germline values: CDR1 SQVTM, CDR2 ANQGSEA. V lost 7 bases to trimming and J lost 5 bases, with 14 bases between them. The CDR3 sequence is CSAKRGENEKLFF. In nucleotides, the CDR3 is TGCAGCGCTAAAAGGGGGGAAAATGAAAAACTGTTTTTT.